This passage covers 9 T cell receptor beta chains from one sample sequenced in a study of CD8 T cells in ankylosing spondylitis. The study's findings and limits: Seemingly characteristic of ankylosing spondylitis blood was a TCR beta motif consisting of eight highly homologous variants.

TCRdb reprocessed the 5' RACE reads with MiXCR, giving one entry per CDR3 protein. The repertoire holds hundreds of thousands of distinct CDR3 sequences, with roughly 10% as singletons. What these receptors recognize is not known. The sample taken for sequencing was blood, either unsorted or a sorted T cell fraction (not recorded which). The receptors here all came from a male donor with ankylosing spondylitis.

There are a few counts of this clonotype. The rearrangement uses TRBV4-3 and TRBJ2-1; a weak D match, TRBD1 (5 bases). This CDR3 has 15 amino acids. CDR1 is LGHNA, CDR2 YSLEER, per germline. The V end lost 7 bases, the J end lost 4 bases, and 17 bases lay between the germline ends. In nucleotides, the CDR3 is TGCGCCAGCACCCCAGGGTCTCTCCGTTACAATGAGCAGTTCTTC. Amino acids: CASTPGSLRYNEQFF.

The V gene is TRBV20-1, the J gene TRBJ2-1, with 10 bases identical to TRBD1. Trimming cost V 3 bases and J 8 bases; bases outside gene matches: 10. This CDR3 has 15 residues. CDR1 DFQATT and CDR2 SNEGSKA come from the germline V gene (reference sequence). The CDR3 sequence: CSASRSGQGIYEQFF. The CDR3 bases are TGCAGTGCTAGCCGATCGGGACAGGGGATTTATGAGCAGTTCTTC.

This chain links TRBV25-1 with TRBJ2-7, with D possibly TRBD2 on 6 matching bases. Germline V gene sequence: CDR1 MGHDK, CDR2 SYGVNS. V lost 3 bases to trimming and J lost 5 bases, with 11 bases between them. The CDR3 sequence is 13 residues long. CDR3 bases: TGTGCCAGCAGTGACGGGGGATTCGACGAGCAGTACTTC. Protein: CASSDGGFDEQYF.

The chain carries TRBV6-5 and TRBJ2-6; D gene uncertain. The CDR3 loop spans 15 amino acids. CDR1 is MNHEY, CDR2 SVGAGI, per germline. The V end lost 2 bases, the J end lost 4 bases, and 9 bases lay between the germline ends. This CDR3 reads CASSYGVSGANVLTF. The CDR3, as DNA: TGTGCCAGCAGTTACGGTGTGTCCGGGGCCAACGTCCTGACTTTC.

This clonotype has ten or more counts. The rearrangement uses TRBV20-1 and TRBJ1-5; possible D gene TRBD1, 5 bases. Between the trimmed V and J ends, which lost 6 bases and 3 bases, there was a span of 12 bases. The V gene's germline CDR1 is DFQATT and CDR2 SNEGSKA (reference sequence). The CDR3 has 13 residues. The CDR3 DNA reads as TGCAGTGCGGGTGGGGGTTACAATCAGCCCCAGCATTTT. It codes for CSAGGGYNQPQHF.

This clonotype has more than one count but fewer than ten. The chain carries TRBV10-3 and TRBJ1-6; D remains ambiguous. Germline assignment: CDR1 ENHRY and CDR2 SYGVKD. The V end lost 0 bases, the J end lost 0 bases, and 12 bases lay between the germline ends. The length of the CDR3 is 18 residues. This CDR3 reads CAISESTGYSSYNSPLHF. CDR3 sequence (DNA): TGTGCCATCAGTGAGTCGACCGGGTATAGCTCCTATAATTCACCCCTCCACTTT.

This clonotype was seen a handful of times. The chain links TRBV5-6 to TRBJ1-1; no reliable D call. Deletions cut 0 bases from V and 1 base from J, with 13 bases between. The germline V gene has CDR1 SGHDT and CDR2 YYEEEE. The length of the CDR3 is 16 residues. The CDR3 DNA follows: TGTGCCAGCAGCTTGGTTCGGGCAGCCCAGAACACTGAAGCTTTCTTT. It yields the protein CASSLVRAAQNTEAFF. Variable domain in full (rest from reference TRBV5-6 and TRBJ1-1): DAGVTQSPTHLIKTRGQQVTLRCSPKSGHDTVSWYQQALGQGPQFIFQYYEEEERQRGNFPDRFSGHQFPNYSSELNVNALLLGDSALYLCASSLVRAAQNTEAFFGQGTRLTVV.

V usage is TRBV4-3 and J usage is TRBJ2-7; TRBD2 matches 9 bases. This CDR3 region has 16 residues. Germline V gene lookup returns CDR1 LGHNA and CDR2 YSLEER. The trim removed 1 base at V and 2 bases at J, leaving 6 bases unmatched. The CDR3 sequence is CASSQGWTSATYEQYF. DNA for the CDR3: TGCGCCAGCAGCCAAGGCTGGACTAGCGCGACCTACGAGCAGTACTTC.

This clonotype was seen a few times. Written as DNA, the CDR3 is TGCAGTGCTGTCGACAGGGTGAACACTGAAGCTTTCTTT. Translated: CSAVDRVNTEAFF. The chain recombines TRBV20-1 with TRBJ1-1, with TRBD1 identical over 7 bases. J gave up 0 bases and V 5 bases, and 3 bases lay outside the gene matches. Germline CDR1 is DFQATT and CDR2 is SNEGSKA (reference sequence). The length of the CDR3 is 13 residues.